The clone carrying this T cell receptor beta chain was detected a few times. The germline V gene has CDR1 LGHNA and CDR2 YSLEER. The CDR3 extends over 21 amino acids. Trimming left V 0 bases short and J 7 bases short, with 34 bases between. This sample is part of a study of T-cell memory formation after mild COVID-19. TCRdb reanalysed the 5' RACE reads using MiXCR and keeps one entry per CDR3 protein. The profile covers 550,000 to 650,000 distinct CDR3 sequences, with approximately 15% appearing a single time and around 8.1% taken by the ten largest. The TCR comes from an adult woman who had mild COVID-19 (a few samples of this study predate the infection). Cell type and time point are not known. Sequencing was carried out using PBMCs or a T cell subset sorted from them (not recorded which). The V and J genes are TRBV4-3 and TRBJ2-7; possibly TRBD1 or TRBD2 for D (6 bases each). The CDR3 DNA reads TGCGCCAGCAGCCAAGAATACCTAGCTCGGCGTTTAGGGGGGAATCCGAGGGAGCAGTACTTC. Protein product: CASSQEYLARRLGGNPREQYF.